Sequencing of this TCR beta chain was carried out in a study of OX40 agonist ivuxolimab in advanced cancers. Clones were sequenced by immunoSEQ multiplex PCR, and TCRdb holds only the in-frame ones, with some missing. The sample lists 90,000 to 100,000 clones, about 85% seen once, with 0.82% in the top ten. CDR3 length equals 13 residues. V was cut by 8 bases and J by 3 bases, with 10 bases left in between. Germline CDR1 reads MDHEN; CDR2 reads SYDVKM. This receptor was obtained from an adult with an advanced solid tumor such as melanoma, head and neck, liver or kidney cancer. The chain recombines TRBV28 with TRBJ2-2; no reliable D call. Sequenced here: CD4+ or CD8+ T cells sorted from blood, sampled in a trial of the OX40 agonist ivuxolimab. This chain's CDR3 is CASSRSDTGELFF. The CDR3 DNA reads TGTGCCAGCTCCAGGTCCGACACCGGGGAGCTGTTTTTT.